This is a list of T cell receptor beta chains from one sample in a study of cytomegalovirus exposure and HLA in healthy donors. Generated by immunoSEQ multiplex PCR, the TCRdb table keeps only in-frame clones and is missing some. The data contain about 220,000 clones, around four fifths of them seen just once; the ten biggest clones take up under 0.85%. The specimen sequenced was PBMCs. The receptors originated from a boy aged 2 to 10 in good health and CMV-seronegative. The CDR3 runs from the conserved cysteine through the conserved F or W. The D gene is left open where the match is weak. Rows give clone size only sometimes, using once, few, many, or a class for an expanded clone.

TRBV5-1	-	TRBJ1-4	few	TGCGCCAGCAGCCCCAGTCCTGATGAAAAACTGTTTTTT	CASSPSPDEKLFF
TRBV10-3	-	TRBJ2-1	-	TGTGCCATCAGTGCGACTAGTCCCAATGAGCAGTTCTTC	CAISATSPNEQFF
TRBV27	-	TRBJ2-1	-	TGTGCCAGCAGTCCCATTCAGGGGCGGAATGAGCAGTTCTTC	CASSPIQGRNEQFF
TRBV19	TRBD1	TRBJ1-4	-	TGTGCCAGTAGTATAGTGGGACAGGCCACAACTAATGAAAAACTGTTTTTT	CASSIVGQATTNEKLFF
TRBV2	TRBD2	TRBJ2-2	-	TGTGCCAGCCGCCGGGAGGTAGGGCCCGGGGAGCTGTTTTTT	CASRREVGPGELFF
TRBV6-1	TRBD1	TRBJ1-2	-	TGTGCCAGCAGCCCCGACAGGGATTACGGCTACACCTTC	CASSPDRDYGYTF
TRBV9	-	TRBJ2-2	once	TGTGCCAGCAGCGTAGGCGGCCTTTCGAACACCGGGGAGCTGTTTTTT	CASSVGGLSNTGELFF
TRBV11-2	-	TRBJ2-7	-	TGTGCCAGCAGCTTAGTAGGGACAAACGGTTACGAGCAGTACTTC	CASSLVGTNGYEQYF
TRBV4-1	-	TRBJ2-7	-	TGCGCCAGCAGCCGAATGGCCCTTTGGAGCGAGCAGTACTTC	CASSRMALWSEQYF
TRBV2	TRBD2	TRBJ2-7	-	TGTGCCAGCAGCGGGGGCCCTAGCGGGAAGGACGAGCAGTACTTC	CASSGGPSGKDEQYF
TRBV30	-	TRBJ1-1	-	TGTGCCTGGAGCAGGGGAACTGAAGCTTTCTTT	CAWSRGTEAFF
TRBV7-9	TRBD2	TRBJ2-3	-	TGTGCCAGCAGGGGGGTGCGTCGGGGGGGCCTGGATACGCAGTATTTT	CASRGVRRGGLDTQYF
TRBV5-8	-	TRBJ1-5	-	TGTGCCAGCAGCTTCGGGGGGCGCAAGTGGCTCGACAGGATCAATCAGCCCCAGCATTTT	CASSFGGRKWLDRINQPQHF
TRBV27	TRBD2	TRBJ2-3	-	TGTGCCAGCAGTTTTTCGACTAGCGGGAGAGGGGTTACGCAGTATTTT	CASSFSTSGRGVTQYF
TRBV29-1	TRBD1	TRBJ1-2	-	TGCAGCGTCCCGAGGACAGGGGGCCACTATGGCTACACCTTC	CSVPRTGGHYGYTF
TRBV27	-	TRBJ2-1	-	TGTGCCAGCAGGCTGGCGGGGGCGGGTGAGCAGTTCTTC	CASRLAGAGEQFF
TRBV30	-	TRBJ1-2	-	TGTGCCTGGAGTATTTACAGCTATTATGGCTACACCTTC	CAWSIYSYYGYTF
TRBV5-4	-	TRBJ1-1	-	TGTGCCAGCAGCTTGGGTCCGAGGGAGAACACTGAAGCTTTCTTT	CASSLGPRENTEAFF
TRBV7-9	-	TRBJ2-7	-	TGTGCCAGCAGCCGGACCGACAGCTCCTACGAGCAGTACTTC	CASSRTDSSYEQYF
TRBV7-2	TRBD2	TRBJ2-7	-	TGTGCCAGCAGCTTAGACGGGACTAGTCCATACGAGCAGTACTTC	CASSLDGTSPYEQYF
TRBV12-5	-	TRBJ1-5	once	TGTGCTAGTGGCCCTTCCATTGGGGGGGGAGAACAGCCCCAGCATTTT	CASGPSIGGGEQPQHF
TRBV11-3	TRBD2	TRBJ2-1	once	TGTGCCAGCAGCTCGGTAACGGGACTACAGTTCTTC	CASSSVTGLQFF
TRBV11-2	TRBD1	TRBJ1-2	once	TGTGCCAGCAGCTTAGGGACAGGGACCTATGGCTACACCTTC	CASSLGTGTYGYTF
TRBV5-1	TRBD1	TRBJ1-1	few	TGCGCCAGCAGTATCAGACAGGGGTCCGTGAACACTGAAGCTTTCTTT	CASSIRQGSVNTEAFF
TRBV7-2	-	TRBJ1-5	-	TGTGCCAGCAGCCAGAAGGGGCTTAGCAATCAGCCCCAGCATTTT	CASSQKGLSNQPQHF
TRBV29-1	TRBD2	TRBJ2-5	-	TGCAGCGTTGAGGGACTAGCGGGAGATTGGCTTAAAGAGACCCAGTACTTC	CSVEGLAGDWLKETQYF
TRBV2	TRBD2	TRBJ2-7	-	TGTGCCAGCAGGCTCAACGGGGGGTTTTCCTACGAGCAGTACTTC	CASRLNGGFSYEQYF
TRBV9	TRBD1	TRBJ2-7	-	TGTGCCAGCAGCGTTGGGACAGCTTACGAGCAGTACTTC	CASSVGTAYEQYF
TRBV19	-	TRBJ2-7	-	TGTGCCAGTAGTATAGTTGGGCCCCCCTACGAGCAGTACTTC	CASSIVGPPYEQYF
TRBV28	-	TRBJ2-3	-	TGTGCCAGCAGTTCCCTAGCAGATACGCAGTATTTT	CASSSLADTQYF
TRBV27	-	TRBJ1-2	-	TGTGCCAGCGGCTGGTGGGGGGGTAACTATGGCTACACCTTC	CASGWWGGNYGYTF
TRBV6-6	TRBD1	TRBJ2-3	-	TGTGCCAGCAGTCCGTGGGACAGCCGCACAGATACGCAGTATTTT	CASSPWDSRTDTQYF
TRBV19	-	TRBJ1-2	-	TGTGCCAGTAGTATGAGACAGAACTATGGCTACACCTTC	CASSMRQNYGYTF
TRBV25-1	-	TRBJ2-1	-	TGTGCCAGCAGTGAATATACCGAGTTCAATGAGCAGTTCTTC	CASSEYTEFNEQFF
TRBV6-5	-	TRBJ1-2	-	TGTGCCAGCAGTTACGCCTTCGGGGCTAACTATGGCTACACCTTC	CASSYAFGANYGYTF
TRBV19	TRBD1	TRBJ2-7	-	TGTGCCAGTAGTCTCGGACAGGGGGTCGGCTACGAGCAGTACTTC	CASSLGQGVGYEQYF
TRBV6-1	TRBD2	TRBJ2-1	-	TGTGCCAGCACGGTAAGCGGGAGCTCCTACAATGAGCAGTTCTTC	CASTVSGSSYNEQFF
TRBV15	TRBD1	TRBJ1-1	-	TGTGCCACCAGCAGATCCACAGGGGGCAAAGTGGGAAACACTGAAGCTTTCTTT	CATSRSTGGKVGNTEAFF
TRBV4-2	-	TRBJ2-2	-	TGTGCCAGCAGCCAAGTGGCACAGGGACGGCGCACCGGGGAGCTGTTTTTT	CASSQVAQGRRTGELFF
TRBV11-3	TRBD2	TRBJ2-3	-	TGTGCCAGCAGCTTGGGGGGGGGCACAGATACGCAGTATTTT	CASSLGGGTDTQYF
TRBV6-1	-	TRBJ1-2	-	TGTGCCAGCACCGAGGGGGACCCTAACTATGGCTACACCTTC	CASTEGDPNYGYTF
TRBV11-2	-	TRBJ2-5	once	TGTGCCAGCAGCTCCAATTCCGAGCGGACCCAGTACTTC	CASSSNSERTQYF
TRBV18	-	TRBJ1-2	-	TGTGCCAGCTCCGGACAGAGCTATGGCTACACCTTC	CASSGQSYGYTF
TRBV11-1	TRBD2	TRBJ2-7	-	TGTGCCAGCAGCTTAGGACACTACTGGACTAGCGGGATTCGCTACGAGCAGTACTTC	CASSLGHYWTSGIRYEQYF
TRBV6-5	TRBD1	TRBJ1-3	-	TGTGCCAGCAGTTCCACGACAGGGTCTGGAAACACCATATATTTT	CASSSTTGSGNTIYF
TRBV6-4	TRBD1	TRBJ1-4	-	TGTGCCAGCAGTGTCAAACAGGGGAGGAATGAAAAACTGTTTTTT	CASSVKQGRNEKLFF
TRBV12-5	TRBD2	TRBJ2-1	-	TGTGCTAGTGGTTTGGTACTGGGACTAGCCGGCAATGAGCAGTTCTTC	CASGLVLGLAGNEQFF
TRBV5-1	-	TRBJ2-7	-	TGCGCCAGCAGGCAGATTGGGAGCTACGAGCAGTACTTC	CASRQIGSYEQYF
TRBV10-3	-	TRBJ2-7	-	TGTGCCATCAGTGAGTCTTACAGTTACTACGAGCAGTACTTC	CAISESYSYYEQYF
TRBV7-8	-	TRBJ2-7	once	TGTGCCAGTGCCTCCGGGGTCTACGAGCAGTACTTC	CASASGVYEQYF
TRBV30	-	TRBJ2-2	-	TGTGCCTTCAGCTCCGGGAGCCTCACCGGGGAGCTGTTTTTT	CAFSSGSLTGELFF
TRBV27	TRBD1	TRBJ2-5	-	TGTGCCAGCAGTATCCGGGACAGGGGGGAGACCCAGTACTTC	CASSIRDRGETQYF
TRBV7-9	-	TRBJ1-1	-	TGTGCCAGCAGCTTACAGGGATGGATTGAAGCTTTCTTT	CASSLQGWIEAFF
TRBV5-6	-	TRBJ2-7	-	TGTGCCAGCGTCTTCGGGGGACGCAACTCCTACGAGCAGTACTTC	CASVFGGRNSYEQYF
TRBV27	TRBD1	TRBJ2-4	-	TGTGCCAGCAGTTTACAGGGGGACATTCAGTACTTC	CASSLQGDIQYF
TRBV7-2	-	TRBJ2-7	-	TGTGCCAGCAGCCCGAGCTCCTACGAGCAGTACTTC	CASSPSSYEQYF
TRBV6-5	-	TRBJ1-2	-	TGTGCCAGCTCTCCACAGGGTTTTAGCGGCTACACCTTC	CASSPQGFSGYTF
TRBV9	TRBD2	TRBJ2-7	-	TGTGCCAGCAGCGCCTCCGGGACTAGTGATTACGAGCAGTACTTC	CASSASGTSDYEQYF
TRBV30	TRBD2	TRBJ2-7	-	TGTGCCTGGAGTGTATGGGCTAGCGGGGCCTACGAGCAGTACTTC	CAWSVWASGAYEQYF